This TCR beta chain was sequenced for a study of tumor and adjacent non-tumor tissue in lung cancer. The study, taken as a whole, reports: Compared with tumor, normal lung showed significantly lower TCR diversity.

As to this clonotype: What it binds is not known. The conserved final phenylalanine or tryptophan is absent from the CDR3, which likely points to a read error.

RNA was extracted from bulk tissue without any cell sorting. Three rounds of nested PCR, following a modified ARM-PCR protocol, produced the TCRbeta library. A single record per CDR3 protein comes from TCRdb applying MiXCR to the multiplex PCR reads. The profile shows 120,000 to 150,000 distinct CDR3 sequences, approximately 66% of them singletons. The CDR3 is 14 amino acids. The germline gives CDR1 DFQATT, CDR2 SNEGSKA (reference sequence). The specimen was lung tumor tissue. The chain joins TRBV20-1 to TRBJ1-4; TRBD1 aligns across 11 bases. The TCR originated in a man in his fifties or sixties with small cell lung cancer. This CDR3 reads CNARPGQGVEKLFL. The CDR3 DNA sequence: TGCAATGCTAGACCGGGACAGGGGGTTGAAAAACTGTTTCTT.